This entry features one T cell receptor (beta chain) sequence. The same CDR3 arises from other DNA sequences in this sample as well. After removal of 4 bases from V and 5 bases from J, the junction contained 7 bases not matched to a gene. The CDR3 is 14 amino acids. Germline CDR1 reads SGHRS; CDR2 reads YFSETQ. The record originates from a study of control samples from healthy donors and cancer patients. TCRdb's table, derived via immunoSEQ multiplex PCR, lists solely in-frame clones and lacks some. The sample holds about 73,000 clones, about 90% seen once. Sequenced sample: PBMCs. This chain links TRBV5-1 with TRBJ1-1, with 8 positions matching TRBD1. The sequence was obtained from a man in his fifties or sixties with lung cancer. The CDR3 protein is CASSLGQGGTEAFF. In DNA, the CDR3 is TGCGCCAGCAGCCTAGGACAGGGTGGAACTGAAGCTTTCTTT. The variable domain in full, with the rest retrieved from reference TRBV5-1 and TRBJ1-1, is KAGVTQTPRYLIKTRGQQVTLSCSPISGHRSVSWYQQTPGQGLQFLFEYFSETQRNKGNFPGRFSGRQFSNSRSEMNVSTLELGDSALYLCASSLGQGGTEAFFGQGTRLTVV.